The clone carrying this T cell receptor (beta chain) appeared a few times. Its antigen is not identified. The sample is drawn from a study of T cells in Graves' hyperthyroidism and ophthalmopathy. Findings of the study overall: A model built on 13 V-J features separated ophthalmopathy from stable hyperthyroidism. The model foresaw ophthalmopathy a median 6.5 months prior to onset.

Authors of the study amplified TCR beta CDR3 regions from RNA transcripts. Initially, a first-round RT-PCR of the TCR CDR3 employed the HTBI primer set. TCRdb used MiXCR to reprocess the multiplex PCR reads, holding one entry per CDR3 protein. Among around 300,000 distinct CDR3 sequences listed, over 20% were seen once. The CDR3 totals 15 residues. Trimming removed 3 bases at V and 6 bases at J, with 15 bases between. CDR1 and CDR2 from the germline V gene are MNHEY and SMNVEV (reference sequence). The source of this sequence is a man aged 30 to 39 with Graves' ophthalmopathy. This chain connects TRBV27 to TRBJ2-1; D may be TRBD2 (6 bases). Sequencing was performed on blood. CDR3: CASSFPGSPRNEQFF. The CDR3 coding sequence is TGTGCCAGCAGTTTCCCCGGGAGTCCGCGCAATGAGCAGTTCTTC.